This entry is about one T cell receptor (beta chain). The target antigen is unknown. Expressed TCRB transcripts got sequenced, as all isolated RNA was reverse transcribed. TCRdb's copy holds only in-frame clones and misses some; the assay was immunoSEQ multiplex PCR. Found here are around 160,000 clones, about 44% of them singletons; the top ten hold approximately 0.4%. This sample was taken from a study of beta chain features in type 1 diabetes. Findings of the study overall: Sampled from patients, naive, central memory and Treg TCRB repertoires appeared more similar than those sampled from healthy donors. Type 1 diabetes patients had fewer VDJ junction insertions and more deletions.

Germline V gene sequence: CDR1 SGDLS, CDR2 YYNGEE. There are 16 residues in the CDR3. Purity exceeded 98% in all sorted populations. The sample was Tregs from blood. The V call is TRBV9, the J call TRBJ2-5; D is unclear. The last part of the DNA fits TRBJ2-7 better; the J call may be wrong. This receptor was taken from a man aged 18 to 29 in good health. The CDR3, as DNA: TGTGCCAGCAGCGTAGCGAGTTGGGCTAGCTCCTACGAGCAGTACTTC. Translated: CASSVASWASSYEQYF.